The 25 T cell receptor beta chains given below trace back to one sample, sequenced in a study of T cells in Graves' hyperthyroidism and ophthalmopathy. Amplified TCR beta CDR3 regions derived from RNA transcripts. Primed by the HTBI set, a first-round RT-PCR was run on the TCR CDR3. TCRdb re-analysed the multiplex PCR reads in MiXCR, keeping a single row per CDR3 protein. The sample lists 500,000 to 600,000 distinct CDR3 sequences; under 60% were seen once. The sequenced sample was peripheral blood or thyroid tissue (not recorded which). These receptor sequences come from a woman younger than 35 with Graves' hyperthyroidism.

This clonotype was counted ten times or more. The J gene is TRBJ2-7, the V gene TRBV20-1; D gene uncertain. The V gene's germline CDR1 is DFQATT and CDR2 SNEGSKA (reference sequence). Trimming shortened V by 3 bases and J by 6 bases, and 27 bases separated the two germline ends. This CDR3 region has 17 residues. CDR3 loop: CSASNLAEESPDVEQYF. CDR3 DNA sequence: TGCAGTGCTAGTAATCTGGCCGAGGAATCGCCTGATGTCGAGCAGTACTTC.

J is TRBJ2-2 and V is TRBV12-5; D is uncertain. CDR1 is LGHNT, CDR2 FRNRAP, per germline. V was pared by 0 bases and J by 5 bases, with 13 bases between. This CDR3 spans 16 amino acids. The CDR3 region has the DNA TGTGCTAGTGGTTTGGTACTTGGCATGGAAACCGGGGAGCTGTTTTTT. Translated, it gives CASGLVLGMETGELFF.

There are many counts of this clonotype. This chain links TRBV4-3 with TRBJ2-5, with TRBD2 identical over 13 bases. V lost 4 bases and J lost 4; bases outside the gene matches: 9. Germline-derived CDR1 and CDR2 are LGHNA and YSLEER. This CDR3 spans 17 amino acids. The CDR3 loop reads CASSLGLAGSSSETQYF. DNA for the CDR3: TGCGCCAGCAGCCTGGGACTAGCGGGATCTTCGTCAGAGACCCAGTACTTC.

The rearrangement uses TRBV20-1 and TRBJ2-2; 12 bases are shared with TRBD1. In germline, CDR1 is DFQATT, CDR2 SNEGSKA (reference sequence). This CDR3 has 17 residues. The V gene end was trimmed by 2 bases and the J gene end by 3 bases; junction bases not matched to a gene: 7. The CDR3 spells CSARIPGQGADTGELFF. In nucleotides, the CDR3 is TGCAGTGCTAGAATTCCGGGACAGGGGGCCGACACCGGGGAGCTGTTTTTT.

The V call is TRBV12-3 or TRBV12-4, the J call TRBJ2-2; weak D call: TRBD2 (6 bases). The CDR3 loop spans 14 amino acids. V was clipped by 5 bases and J by 3 bases, with 10 bases between them. The CDR3 loop is CASSAAGYTGELFF. The DNA of the CDR3 is TGTGCCAGCAGTGCCGCGGGGTACACCGGGGAGCTGTTTTTT.

In regard to this clonotype: The junction departs from germline at one end; a sequencing error may be responsible. V is TRBV7-6 and J is TRBJ2-7, with TRBD2 as a possible D gene (5 bases). CDR3 length equals 13 residues. CDR1 is SGHVS and CDR2 is FNYEAQ in the germline V gene. The CDR3 is CASSLILFGELYF. CDR3 DNA: TGTGCCAGCAGCTTAATCCTTTTCGGGGAGCTGTACTTC.

In this sample, this clonotype turned up a few times. The chain has TRBV5-1 and TRBJ2-5, with 7 bases lining up with TRBD1. The CDR3 has 14 residues. Germline-derived CDR1 and CDR2 are SGHRS and YFSETQ. Unmatched junction bases numbered 2, after V lost 0 bases and J lost 3 bases. The chain's CDR3 is CASSLEGGEETQYF. DNA for the CDR3: TGCGCCAGCAGCTTGGAAGGGGGCGAAGAGACCCAGTACTTC.

About this clonotype itself: This may be a read error, as it is one base from a much larger clone. Here the CDR3 DNA reads TGTGCTAGTGGTATCGGGACACTTAGCGATCAGCCCCAGCATTTT. This encodes CASGIGTLSDQPQHF. The J gene is TRBJ1-5, the V gene TRBV12-5, with D perhaps matching TRBD1 (6 bases). This CDR3 spans 15 amino acids. Germline CDR1 reads LGHNT; CDR2 reads FRNRAP. Variable domain in full (rest from reference TRBV12-5 and TRBJ1-5): DARVTQTPRHKVTEMGQEVTMRCQPILGHNTVFWYRQTMMQGLELLAYFRNRAPLDDSGMPKDRFSAEMPDATLATLKIQPSEPRDSAVYFCASGIGTLSDQPQHFGDGTRLSIL.

The chain links TRBV20-1 to TRBJ2-3; possible D gene TRBD2, 5 bases. V was cut by 7 bases and J by 0 bases, with 14 bases left in between. The CDR3 has 14 amino acids. In germline, CDR1 is DFQATT, CDR2 SNEGSKA (reference sequence). The CDR3 region is CSVAGSGSTDTQYF. CDR3 bases: TGCAGTGTGGCCGGGTCGGGGAGCACAGATACGCAGTATTTT.

A word on this clonotype: With a much larger clone just one base away, this may be a read error. The CDR3 DNA sequence: TGTGCCAGTAGCCATAGACCCCGCGGCTACGAGCGGTACTTC. This gives the protein CASSHRPRGYERYF. The chain couples TRBV19 to TRBJ2-7; no clear D gene. This CDR3 comprises 14 residues. CDR1 LNHDA and CDR2 SQIVND come from the germline V gene (reference sequence).

The chain couples TRBV11-2 to TRBJ1-4; possible D gene TRBD1, 6 bases. The CDR3 sequence is 18 residues long. Germline loops: CDR1 SGHAT, CDR2 FQNNGV. V dropped 2 bases and J dropped 1 base, with 17 bases sitting between them. CDR3 DNA sequence: TGTGCCAGCAGCTTACTGACAGGTTCCCAGGGAACTAATGAAAAACTGTTTTTT. Amino acids: CASSLLTGSQGTNEKLFF.

V is TRBV7-4 and J is TRBJ1-1, with TRBD1 matching 7 bases. The CDR3 is 15 amino acids. The germline V gene has CDR1 SGHVT and CDR2 SQSDAQ. The ends lost 1 base at V and 6 bases at J; junction bases unmatched: 8. The CDR3 DNA reads TGTGCCAGCAGCTTAGTGTCCAGGGGGAGCCCTGAAGCTTTCTTT. Encoded protein: CASSLVSRGSPEAFF. The variable domain in full, with the rest retrieved from reference TRBV7-4 and TRBJ1-1, is GAGVSQSPRYKVAKRGRDVALRCDSISGHVTLYWYRQTLGQGSEVLTYSQSDAQRDKSGRPSGRFSAERPERSVSTLKIQRTEQGDSAVYLCASSLVSRGSPEAFFGQGTRLTVV.

The chain employs TRBV7-9 and TRBJ1-1, with 8 bases matching TRBD1. CDR3 length equals 20 residues. Germline V gives CDR1 SEHNR, CDR2 FQNEAQ (reference sequence). The V segment lost 4 bases and the J segment 5 bases; nucleotides outside the gene matches: 24. CDR3 coding DNA: TGTGCCAGCAGCTCCCCGGGAGCTCTCCTCTCGGACAGGGTGGAAACTGAAGCTTTCTTT. Protein product: CASSSPGALLSDRVETEAFF. The complete variable domain, with remaining parts taken from reference TRBV7-9 and TRBJ1-1, reads DTGVSQNPRHKITKRGQNVTFRCDPISEHNRLYWYRQTLGQGPEFLTYFQNEAQLEKSRLLSDRFSAERPKGSFSTLEIQRTEQGDSAMYLCASSSPGALLSDRVETEAFFGQGTRLTVV.

The J gene is TRBJ1-5, the V gene TRBV29-1, with D possibly being TRBD1 (5 bases). Between the trimmed V and J ends, which lost 8 bases and 1 base, there was a span of 9 bases. The length of the CDR3 is 12 residues. The germline gives CDR1 SQVTM, CDR2 ANQGSEA. As DNA, the CDR3 is TGCAGCTCACCAGGGAGCAATCAGCCCCAGCATTTT. Protein sequence: CSSPGSNQPQHF.

At least ten counts were recorded for this clonotype. The chain combines TRBV14 with TRBJ2-7; unclear D gene. CDR3 size: 15 residues. V was shortened by 1 base and J by 7 bases, with 17 bases between the two germline ends. Germline V CDR1 and CDR2: SGHDN, FVKESK. As DNA, the CDR3 is TGTGCCAGCAGCCAAGTGTGGACGGCCCGTTCGGAGCAGTACTTC. It codes for CASSQVWTARSEQYF.

This clonotype was detected many times. This chain links TRBV12-3 or TRBV12-4 with TRBJ1-3; unclear D gene. V lost 6 bases, J lost 0 bases, and 6 bases lay in between. This CDR3 has 13 amino acids. CDR3 residues: CASSRTSGNTIYF. CDR3 bases: TGTGCCAGCAGCCGTACCTCTGGAAACACCATATATTTT.

A single count supports this clonotype. The chain is built from TRBV15 and TRBJ1-6, with TRBD1 identical over 8 bases. Trimming took 2 bases from V and 7 from J; bases not matched to a gene: 7. The CDR3 runs 16 residues. The V gene's germline CDR1 is LNHNV and CDR2 YYDKDF (reference sequence). The chain's CDR3 is CATSRKGGTGNSPLHF. In DNA form, the CDR3 reads TGTGCCACCAGCAGAAAGGGGGGGACAGGAAATTCACCCCTCCACTTT.

The chain is built from TRBV7-3 and TRBJ2-6; the D gene is possibly TRBD2 (5 bases). V lost 0 bases and J lost 9, with 12 bases in between. The CDR3 sequence is 15 residues long. Germline V gene lookup returns CDR1 SGHTA and CDR2 FQGTGA. The CDR3 loop reads CASSLTAGSVNVLTF. CDR3 nucleotide sequence: TGTGCCAGCAGCTTAACGGCGGGTTCGGTCAACGTCCTGACTTTC.

This chain joins TRBV15 and TRBJ1-1; TRBD1 aligns across 7 bases. This CDR3 region has 13 residues. Germline lookup yields CDR1 LNHNV and CDR2 YYDKDF (reference sequence). Trimming removed 2 bases from V and 12 bases from J; junction bases left unmatched: 9. The CDR3 DNA sequence: TGTGCCACCAGCAGACTTGAGACAGGGCATACTTTCTTT. This gives the protein CATSRLETGHTFF.

The J gene is TRBJ1-2, the V gene TRBV20-1; possibly TRBD1 for D (5 bases). Germline values: CDR1 DFQATT, CDR2 SNEGSKA (reference sequence). CDR3 size: 10 residues. Trimming stripped 7 bases from V and 7 bases from J, with 10 bases between. As DNA, the CDR3 is TGCAGTGTAAGGGACGGTGGCTACACCTTC. Amino acid sequence: CSVRDGGYTF.

This clonotype was seen a few times. J is TRBJ2-3 and V is TRBV7-3; 9 nucleotides match TRBD1. The germline V gene encodes CDR1 SGHTA and CDR2 FQGTGA. The trim removed 7 bases at V and 3 bases at J, leaving 5 bases unmatched. The CDR3 runs 14 residues. CDR3 DNA: TGTGCCAGCAAATCGGACAGGGGAACAGATACGCAGTATTTT. Residues: CASKSDRGTDTQYF.

This clonotype was picked up many times. The genes are TRBV19 and TRBJ1-5; the D gene is possibly TRBD1 (5 bases). V dropped 6 bases and J dropped 3 bases, with 9 bases sitting between them. Germline-derived CDR1 and CDR2 are LNHDA and SQIVND (reference sequence). This CDR3 is 13 amino acids long. CDR3 loop: CASRQVLNQPQHF. CDR3 bases: TGTGCCAGTAGACAGGTACTCAATCAGCCCCAGCATTTT.

The sample holds many counts of this clonotype. The chain joins TRBV19 to TRBJ1-4; D unresolved. Germline lookup yields CDR1 LNHDA and CDR2 SQIVND (reference sequence). This CDR3 is built from 15 residues. The ends were cut back, 0 bases at V and 14 bases at J, with 19 bases in the middle. The CDR3 reads CASSIDFRALGTLFF. The CDR3 nucleotides are TGTGCCAGTAGTATAGATTTTCGGGCATTGGGTACTCTGTTTTTT. The full variable domain, in which reference TRBV19 and TRBJ1-4 provide the parts outside the CDR3, is DGGITQSPKYLFRKEGQNVTLSCEQNLNHDAMYWYRQDPGQGLRLIYYSQIVNDFQKGDIAEGYSVSREKKESFPLTVTSAQKNPTAFYLCASSIDFRALGTLFFGSGTQLSVL.

This clonotype came up many times. The genes are TRBV7-3 and TRBJ2-5, with 7 bases fitting TRBD1. Per germline, CDR1 SGHTA and CDR2 FQGTGA. The V gene end was trimmed by 1 base and the J gene end by 2 bases; junction bases not matched to a gene: 1. The CDR3 contains 14 residues. This CDR3 reads CASSLRGQQETQYF. CDR3 nucleotides: TGTGCCAGCAGCTTAAGGGGACAGCAAGAGACCCAGTACTTC. Variable domain in full (rest from reference TRBV7-3 and TRBJ2-5): GAGVSQTPSNKVTEKGKYVELRCDPISGHTALYWYRQSLGQGPEFLIYFQGTGAADDSGLPNDRFFAVRPEGSVSTLKIQRTERGDSAVYLCASSLRGQQETQYFGPGTRLLVL.

The chain has TRBV2 and TRBJ2-5; TRBD1 is a possible D gene (5 bases). This CDR3 comprises 15 residues. Germline V gene sequence: CDR1 SNHLY, CDR2 FYNNEI. V was trimmed by 7 bases and J by 4 bases, leaving 19 bases between them. CDR3 sequence reads: CASNAGRASRETQYF. The CDR3 DNA reads TGTGCCAGCAATGCCGGCAGGGCTAGTCGAGAGACCCAGTACTTC.